The entry that follows covers one T cell receptor beta chain sequence. The antigen is not known. What was sequenced were expressed TCRB transcripts, since all of the isolated RNA had been reverse transcribed. Assay: immunoSEQ multiplex PCR; the TCRdb copy retains only in-frame clones and omits some. The sample contains 300,000 or so clones, about a tenth of which appear only once. Germline lookup yields CDR1 MNHNY and CDR2 SVGAGI (reference sequence). The V end was cut by 6 bases, the J end by 7 bases, with 11 bases between. The CDR3 covers 12 residues. This sample stems from a study of beta chain features in type 1 diabetes. The study, taken as a whole, reports: There was a possibility that cDNA sequencing over-represented cells with high TCR expression. There was a moderate but significant shortening of TCRB CDR3s in all four CD4+ subsets of Type 1 diabetes patients. Across patients, naive, central memory and Treg TCRB repertoires exhibited apparently greater similarity than was observed across healthy donors.

The gene calls are TRBV6-6 and TRBJ2-3; possibly TRBD1 for D (6 bases). The sequenced sample consisted of central memory CD4+ T cells from blood. The sequence derives from a man aged 25-40 years with type 1 diabetes. The CDR3 region has the DNA TGTGCCAGCAGCACCAGGGGAAATACGCAGTATTTT. Protein: CASSTRGNTQYF.